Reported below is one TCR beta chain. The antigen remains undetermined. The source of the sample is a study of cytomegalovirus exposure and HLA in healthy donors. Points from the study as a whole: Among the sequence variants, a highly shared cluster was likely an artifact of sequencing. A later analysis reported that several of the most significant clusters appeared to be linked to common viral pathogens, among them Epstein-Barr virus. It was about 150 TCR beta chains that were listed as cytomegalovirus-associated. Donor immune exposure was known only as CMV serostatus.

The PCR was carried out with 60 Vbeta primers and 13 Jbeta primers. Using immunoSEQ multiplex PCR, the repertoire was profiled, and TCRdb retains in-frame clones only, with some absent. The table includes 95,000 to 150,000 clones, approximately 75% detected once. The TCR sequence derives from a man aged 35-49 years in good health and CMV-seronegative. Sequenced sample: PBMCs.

The CDR3 DNA reads as TGTGCCAGCAGTTACGCTGAGACAGGGGGCTCCGCTAATTCACCCCTCCACTTT. Translation gives CASSYAETGGSANSPLHF. The chain employs TRBV27 and TRBJ1-6, with 10 bases that match TRBD1. Trimming cost V 4 bases and J 6 bases; bases outside gene matches: 12. Germline assignment: CDR1 MNHEY and CDR2 SMNVEV (reference sequence). This CDR3 comprises 18 residues.